The rows below give T cell receptor beta chains drawn from one sample of a study of blood T cell repertoires in COVID-19. Sequencing used immunoSEQ multiplex PCR; TCRdb keeps in-frame clones, though not all of them. Among 150,000 or so clones listed, about four fifths were seen once. The sample taken for sequencing was peripheral blood. These receptors originate from an elderly woman with acute or convalescent COVID-19. The CDR3 runs from the conserved cysteine through the conserved F or W. The order of the fields is J gene, clone size, D gene, V gene, CDR3 DNA, CDR3 protein. D genes are given only for firm matches. For some rows the clone size is stated as once, few or many, or as a class when expanded; others skip it.

TRBJ2-5,.,.,TRBV7-6,TGTGCCAGCAGCTTAGGACAGGGACTTCTATTGAGGCAAGAGACCCAGTACTTC,CASSLGQGLLLRQETQYF
TRBJ2-7,.,.,TRBV6-6,TGTGCCAGCAGTTACCTTCGACGGACAGCCTACGAGCAGTACTTC,CASSYLRRTAYEQYF
TRBJ1-1,.,.,TRBV12-3/TRBV12-4,TGTGCCAGCAGTGGGGCCCGGGCGACTGAAGCTTTCTTT,CASSGARATEAFF
TRBJ1-2,.,TRBD1,TRBV19,TGTGCCAGTAGTATGTACGAACAGGGGCAGTATGGCTACACCTTC,CASSMYEQGQYGYTF
TRBJ2-3,.,TRBD2,TRBV12-5,TGTGCTAGTGGTTTGGTATCTAGCGGAGCTTCAGATACGCAGTATTTT,CASGLVSSGASDTQYF
TRBJ2-5,.,.,TRBV11-1,TGTGCCAGCAGCTCCGGGGGGCGAGGTATCGAGGAGACCCAGTACTTC,CASSSGGRGIEETQYF
TRBJ2-2,.,TRBD1,TRBV28,TGTGCCAGCACCACGACAGGGGGTCACGGGGAGCTGTTTTTT,CASTTTGGHGELFF
TRBJ1-4,few,.,TRBV5-1,TGCGCCAGCAGCTTGGGGCCACGGGGTAATGAAAAACTGTTTTTT,CASSLGPRGNEKLFF
TRBJ2-1,.,TRBD1,TRBV6-5,TGTGCCAGCAGTTACGGCAGGGGGCATTTTAATGAGCAGTTCTTC,CASSYGRGHFNEQFF
TRBJ1-1,.,.,TRBV7-9,TGTGCCAGCAGCTTAGAGACAGGGAACACTGAAGCTTTCTTT,CASSLETGNTEAFF
TRBJ2-1,.,.,TRBV5-1,TGCGCCAGCAGTCCAGGATCGGGACTCGGGACGGGTTACAATGAGCAGTTCTTC,CASSPGSGLGTGYNEQFF
TRBJ2-6,.,.,TRBV5-1,TGCGCCAGCAGCTTGGTTCAGGGGAGCTCTGGGGCCAACGTCCTGACTTTC,CASSLVQGSSGANVLTF
TRBJ1-2,.,.,TRBV7-2,TGTGCCAGCAGCCACCGGGCAGGGTTGGATGGCTACACCTTC,CASSHRAGLDGYTF
TRBJ1-5,once,.,TRBV19,TGTGCCAGTAGTATATCCAGATTCAATCAGCCCCAGCATTTT,CASSISRFNQPQHF
TRBJ1-4,.,.,TRBV7-2,TGTGCCAGCACCCCCAATGGGGCCTTAAATGAAAAACTGTTTTTT,CASTPNGALNEKLFF
TRBJ2-1,.,.,TRBV5-8,TGTGCCAGCAGCTTCAGGGGTAGTCCCTACAATGAGCAGTTCTTC,CASSFRGSPYNEQFF
TRBJ1-2,.,.,TRBV6-5,TGTGCCAGCAGCGGAGATCTTTTATTCGTCTATGGCTACACCTTC,CASSGDLLFVYGYTF
TRBJ2-3,few,.,TRBV4-1,TGCGCCAGCAGCCACCTCACAGATACGCAGTATTTT,CASSHLTDTQYF
TRBJ1-1,.,.,TRBV29-1,TGCAGCGTTGCCCGGGGGGGGGAGAACACTGAAGCTTTCTTT,CSVARGGENTEAFF
TRBJ1-2,.,TRBD1,TRBV27,TGTGCCAGCAGTGGCCGGGACAGTAACTATGGCTACACCTTC,CASSGRDSNYGYTF
TRBJ1-1,.,.,TRBV18,TGTGCCAGCTCACTAGCTGCGGGGGGCGCGAACACTGAAGCTTTCTTT,CASSLAAGGANTEAFF
TRBJ2-1,.,TRBD1,TRBV12-3/TRBV12-4,TGTGCCAGCAGCCAACAGGGGAATGAGCAGTTCTTC,CASSQQGNEQFF
TRBJ2-1,.,.,TRBV10-3,TGTGCCATCAGTTCAGGGTCCGGTGAGCAGTTCTTC,CAISSGSGEQFF
TRBJ2-5,.,TRBD1,TRBV12-5,TGTGCTAGTGGTCCCGCAGGGACAGGGCTGGAGACCCAGTACTTC,CASGPAGTGLETQYF
TRBJ2-2,.,TRBD1,TRBV7-2,TGTGCCAGCAGCTGCCCGGGACAGGGGTTTCCCGGGGAGCTGTTTTTT,CASSCPGQGFPGELFF
TRBJ2-1,.,.,TRBV7-2,TGTGCCAGCAGCCCCATAGGCGGGGGTTCAGGGGATGAGCAGTTCTTC,CASSPIGGGSGDEQFF
TRBJ2-7,.,.,TRBV11-3,TGTGCCAGCAGCTTAGATATCTATGGTTGGGGGCGTCGGGACTCCTACGAGCAGTACTTC,CASSLDIYGWGRRDSYEQYF
TRBJ1-1,.,TRBD1,TRBV10-3,TGTGCCATCAGTGGGATGGGGCAGGGGGGCACTGAAGCTTTCTTT,CAISGMGQGGTEAFF